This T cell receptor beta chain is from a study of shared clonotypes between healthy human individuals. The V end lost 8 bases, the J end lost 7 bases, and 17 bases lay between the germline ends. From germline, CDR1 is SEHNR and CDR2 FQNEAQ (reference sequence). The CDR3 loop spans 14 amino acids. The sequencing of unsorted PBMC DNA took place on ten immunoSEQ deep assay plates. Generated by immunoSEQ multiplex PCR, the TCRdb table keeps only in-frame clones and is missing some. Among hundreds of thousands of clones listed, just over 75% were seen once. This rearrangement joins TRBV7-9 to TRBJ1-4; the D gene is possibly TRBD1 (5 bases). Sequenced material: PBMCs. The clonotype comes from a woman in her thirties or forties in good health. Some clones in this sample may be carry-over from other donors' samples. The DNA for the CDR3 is TGTGCCAGCGCGCCCCTGGGGGTTGGTGAAAAACTGTTTTTT. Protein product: CASAPLGVGEKLFF.